This T cell receptor (beta chain) stems from a study of T cells in Graves' hyperthyroidism and ophthalmopathy. Study outcomes and limitations: Most thyroid clonotypes with frequency above 0.001 were detected in blood. Ophthalmopathy, which appeared later, was predicted by the model a median 6.5 months before onset.

The CDR3 loop spans 13 amino acids. Germline V gene sequence: CDR1 MDHEN, CDR2 SYDVKM. With 8 bases removed from V and 1 base from J, the gap between germline ends came to 10 bases. PBMCs came from more than 9.5 ml fresh peripheral blood. Using RNA transcripts as the source, TCR beta CDR3 regions were amplified. TCR CDR3 regions were first amplified by RT-PCR with HTBI primers. TCRdb analysed the multiplex PCR reads with MiXCR anew, one entry per CDR3 protein. The sample has 400,000 to 600,000 distinct CDR3 sequences, approximately 16% seen once. The sample holds a few counts of this clonotype. Its antigen remains unidentified.

The sequenced material came from blood. The chain carries TRBV28 and TRBJ2-3; no definite D call. The sequence derives from a woman aged 30 to 39 with Graves' ophthalmopathy. CDR3 region: CASVTGGTDTQYF. The CDR3 DNA reads as TGTGCCAGCGTGACTGGCGGCACAGATACGCAGTATTTT.